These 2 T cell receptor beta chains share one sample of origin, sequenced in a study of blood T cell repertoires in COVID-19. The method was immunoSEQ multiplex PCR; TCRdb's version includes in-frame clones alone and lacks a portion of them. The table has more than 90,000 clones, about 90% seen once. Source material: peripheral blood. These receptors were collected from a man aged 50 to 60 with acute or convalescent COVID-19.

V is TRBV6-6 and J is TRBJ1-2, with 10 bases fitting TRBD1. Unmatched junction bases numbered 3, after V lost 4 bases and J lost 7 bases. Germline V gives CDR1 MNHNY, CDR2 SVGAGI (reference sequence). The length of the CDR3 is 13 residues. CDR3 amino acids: CASSSTGGFGYTF. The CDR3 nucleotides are TGTGCCAGCAGTTCGACAGGGGGCTTTGGCTACACCTTC.

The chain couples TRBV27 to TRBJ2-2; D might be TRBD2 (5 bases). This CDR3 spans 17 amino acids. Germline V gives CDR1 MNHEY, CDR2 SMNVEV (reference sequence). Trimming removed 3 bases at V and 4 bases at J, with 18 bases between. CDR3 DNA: TGTGCCAGCAGTTTCGGTGTAGGAGGCTTAAGCACCGGGGAGCTGTTTTTT. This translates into CASSFGVGGLSTGELFF.